The clone carrying this TCR beta chain was counted only a few times. These data originate in a study of blood T cells in healthy people across ages. The V gene lost 8 bases and the J gene lost 11 bases, with 19 bases spanning the gap. CDR3 length equals 11 residues. The V gene's germline CDR1 is SQVTM and CDR2 ANQGSEA. For the second PCR, which ran for roughly 7 to 11 cycles, a sample-barcoded 5' primer and a J-beta primer mix were used. TCRdb independently ran MiXCR on the 5' RACE reads; one entry per CDR3 protein. The sample has 1.5 million to 2 million distinct CDR3 sequences; about 28% are singletons.

The chain links TRBV29-1 to TRBJ2-7; TRBD2 is a possible D gene (6 bases). The sequencing sample was made of blood. This receptor was identified in a woman between 25 and 40 years old in good health. CDR3 DNA: TGCAGCATAAGGGACTCATGGGGGGAGTACTTC. Translation gives CSIRDSWGEYF.